The 5 T cell receptor beta chains below all came from one sample that was sequenced in a study of shared clonotypes between healthy human individuals. Only in-frame clones appear in the TCRdb table, and some are missing; sequencing was by immunoSEQ multiplex PCR. The profile shows about 2.3 million clones, 85% to 95% of them singletons. The source material was naive CD4+ T cells from PBMCs. Described subset: CD45RA+ positively selected. These receptor sequences come from a man younger than 35 in good health. Some clones in this sample may be carry-over from other donors' samples.

The chain uses TRBV28 and TRBJ2-1; 11 bases agree with TRBD1. The CDR3 loop spans 14 amino acids. V was clipped by 10 bases and J by 8 bases; unmatched bases: 10. Germline values: CDR1 MDHEN, CDR2 SYDVKM. The CDR3 DNA reads TGTGCCACCTCCCGGGACAGGGGGTTCCATGAGCAGTTCTTC. Its translation is CATSRDRGFHEQFF.

In DNA, the CDR3 is TGCGCCAGCAGTGACCTGACAGGGCAGCTGTTTTTT. This sequence encodes CASSDLTGQLFF. The chain recombines TRBV10-1 with TRBJ2-2; 7 nucleotides line up with TRBD1. CDR1 WNHNN and CDR2 SYGVQD come from the germline V gene (reference sequence). V was clipped by 3 bases and J by 12 bases; unmatched bases: 4. This CDR3 comprises 12 residues.

The chain uses TRBV7-3 and TRBJ2-3, with 9 bases lining up with TRBD2. This CDR3 is 15 amino acids long. J gave up 6 bases and V 6 bases, and 10 bases lay outside the gene matches. Germline CDR1 and CDR2: SGHTA and FQGTGA. For the CDR3, the DNA is TGTGCCAGCAGTCCCGGACTAGCGCCGTTCGATACGCAGTATTTT. Amino acids: CASSPGLAPFDTQYF.

This chain uses TRBV10-1 with TRBJ2-7, with TRBD1 as a possible D gene (6 bases). The V end was cut by 10 bases, the J end by 0 bases, with 19 bases between. Germline lookup yields CDR1 WNHNN and CDR2 SYGVQD (reference sequence). CDR3 length: 15 amino acids. In nucleotides, the CDR3 is TGCGCCACCCCCCAACGGGACAAAACCTCCTACGAGCAGTACTTC. It translates to CATPQRDKTSYEQYF.

This clone was found once. Other DNA sequences in the sample encode the same CDR3. The rearrangement uses TRBV2 and TRBJ1-3; D call uncertain. The CDR3 totals 14 residues. CDR1 is SNHLY and CDR2 is FYNNEI in the germline V gene. V was shortened by 2 bases and J by 0 bases, with 5 bases between the two germline ends. CDR3: CASSERVSGNTIYF. DNA of the CDR3: TGTGCCAGCAGTGAACGGGTCTCTGGAAACACCATATATTTT.